One and the same sample provided the 32 T cell receptor beta chains below, sequenced in a study of naive and memory T cell subsets. Alpha and beta constant region primers primed reverse transcription for blood and skin samples. TCRdb passed the UMI-ligation and nested PCR reads through MiXCR, listing each CDR3 protein once. The data contain about 20,000 distinct CDR3 sequences, 7.5% to 10% of them singletons. As to treatment: skin biopsy from PPD injection site in Mantoux-positive individual. Reverse transcription used DNase-treated unsorted total RNA, aiming for roughly 1 to 1000 ng. The specimen comprised skin, sampled from a tuberculin skin test site. Every receptor here comes from an adult in good health.

This clonotype was seen repeatedly, ten times or more. The rearrangement uses TRBV7-6 and TRBJ2-3; TRBD2 matches 14 bases. Germline V lookup: CDR1 SGHVS, CDR2 FNYEAQ. With V trimmed by 5 bases and J by 6 bases, 19 bases remained unmatched. CDR3 length: 20 amino acids. For the CDR3, the DNA is TGTGCCAGCAGCCAACCTCAGTTGGGGACTAGCGGGGGCCCCCCGGATACGCAGTATTTT. Protein product: CASSQPQLGTSGGPPDTQYF.

This clonotype was recorded at least ten times. J is TRBJ1-2 and V is TRBV3-1; D may be TRBD1 (5 bases). The CDR3 runs to 12 residues. Trimming pared 4 bases from V and 4 bases from J, leaving 7 bases between. Germline lookup yields CDR1 LGHDT and CDR2 YNNKEL (reference sequence). CDR3 residues: CASSRTSYGYTF. The CDR3 coding sequence is TGTGCCAGCAGCCGGACAAGCTATGGCTACACCTTC. Full variable domain (missing parts from reference TRBV3-1 and TRBJ1-2): DTAVSQTPKYLVTQMGNDKSIKCEQNLGHDTMYWYKQDSKKFLKIMFSYNNKELIINETVPNRFSPKSPDKAHLNLHINSLELGDSAVYFCASSRTSYGYTFGSGTRLTVV.

At least ten counts were recorded for this clonotype. J is TRBJ2-2 and V is TRBV27; weak D call: TRBD1 (6 bases). This CDR3 has 14 amino acids. Trimming stripped 7 bases from V and 3 bases from J, with 12 bases between. Germline assignment: CDR1 MNHEY and CDR2 SMNVEV (reference sequence). CDR3 coding DNA: TGTGCCAGCACCCAAAACAGGGACACCGGGGAGCTGTTTTTT. This translates into CASTQNRDTGELFF.

In this sample, this clonotype turned up many times. The chain recombines TRBV29-1 with TRBJ1-1; 8 nucleotides agree with TRBD1. CDR1 SQVTM and CDR2 ANQGSEA come from the germline V gene. With 6 bases clipped from V and 6 bases from J, the junction kept 15 bases outside the gene matches. The CDR3 contains 15 residues. Written as DNA, the CDR3 is TGCAGCGTCGACCGAGTGGACAGGGAGGGCCCTGAAGCTTTCTTT. This sequence encodes CSVDRVDREGPEAFF.

In this sample, this clonotype turned up many times. The chain recombines TRBV12-3 or TRBV12-4 with TRBJ2-3; weak D call: TRBD2 (6 bases). CDR3 size: 15 residues. V was trimmed by 1 base and J by 2 bases, leaving 10 bases between them. CDR3 coding DNA: TGTGCCAGCAGTTTAGGGGGCGGGGTCACAGATACGCAGTATTTT. This encodes CASSLGGGVTDTQYF.

This chain links TRBV5-1 with TRBJ2-3; unclear D gene. Trimming took off 0 bases at V and 0 bases at J, with 5 bases between the two ends. This CDR3 region has 14 residues. Germline V gene data show CDR1 as SGHRS and CDR2 as YFSETQ. The CDR3 protein is CASSLGVSTDTQYF. CDR3 coding DNA: TGCGCCAGCAGCTTGGGAGTTAGCACAGATACGCAGTATTTT.

This clonotype was recorded many times. The rearrangement joins TRBV5-1 to TRBJ2-7, with a weak D call TRBD1 (6 bases). The germline CDR1 and CDR2 sequences are SGHRS and YFSETQ. V was cut by 0 bases and J by 3 bases, with 7 bases left in between. The CDR3 is 13 residues long. CDR3 nucleotide sequence: TGCGCCAGCAGCTTGGTACAGGGCTACGAGCAGTACTTC. Its protein is CASSLVQGYEQYF.

This clonotype was counted a few times. The chain carries TRBV12-3 or TRBV12-4 and TRBJ2-5, with a possible D match to TRBD1 (5 bases). V was shortened by 6 bases and J by 2 bases, with 16 bases between the two germline ends. This CDR3 comprises 15 residues. CDR3 loop: CASRPGTGNQETQYF. The CDR3 nucleotides are TGTGCCAGCAGGCCTGGTACAGGTAATCAAGAGACCCAGTACTTC.

The CDR3 DNA reads TGTGCCAGCACCTCCCTAACGGGGTTCGCCAAAAACATTCAGTACTTC. This codes for CASTSLTGFAKNIQYF. The chain employs TRBV7-8 and TRBJ2-4; perhaps TRBD2 as D (5 bases). The ends were cut back, 7 bases at V and 1 base at J, with 17 bases in the middle. The CDR3 length is 16 residues. Germline CDR1 is SGHVS and CDR2 is FQNEAQ.

The rearrangement links TRBV13 to TRBJ2-5; D unresolved. This CDR3 comprises 14 residues. Trimming took off 3 bases at V and 1 base at J, with 9 bases between the two ends. CDR1 is PRHDT and CDR2 is FYEKMQ in the germline V gene (reference sequence). For the CDR3, the DNA is TGTGCCAGCAGCTTGTCCGGGCCCCAAGAGACCCAGTACTTC. As protein: CASSLSGPQETQYF.

This clonotype was detected only a few times. The V call is TRBV6-5, the J call TRBJ1-2, with 8 bases lining up with TRBD1. The V and J ends lost 0 bases and 11 bases, in that order; junction bases with no gene match: 11. The CDR3 has 15 residues. Germline-derived CDR1 and CDR2 are MNHEY and SVGAGI. This CDR3 reads CASSYSFDTGGEYTF. The CDR3, as DNA: TGTGCCAGCAGTTACTCGTTCGACACAGGGGGTGAATACACCTTC.

In its sample, this clonotype was seen many times. The chain is built from TRBV6-6 and TRBJ2-6, with D perhaps TRBD1 or TRBD2 (5 bases each). Trimming removed 5 bases at V and 0 bases at J, with 11 bases between. Germline CDR1 reads MNHNY; CDR2 reads SVGAGI (reference sequence). There are 16 residues in the CDR3. The CDR3 region is CASSTGTSSGANVLTF. The CDR3 coding sequence is TGTGCCAGCAGTACCGGGACGTCCTCTGGGGCCAACGTCCTGACTTTC.

Ten or more counts support this clonotype. This chain links TRBV18 with TRBJ2-7; the match to TRBD1 covers 8 bases. There are 16 residues in the CDR3. V was pared by 3 bases and J by 4 bases, with 11 bases of the junction left unmatched. Germline V gene lookup returns CDR1 KGHSH and CDR2 LQKENI. CDR3 amino acids: CASSPFSPGQVYEQYF. The CDR3, as DNA: TGTGCCAGCTCACCGTTTAGTCCGGGACAGGTGTACGAGCAGTACTTC.

This clonotype occurred a few times. The chain carries TRBV6-6 and TRBJ2-7; tentative D call: TRBD2 (6 bases). The V gene lost 0 bases and the J gene lost 1 base, with 16 bases spanning the gap. Germline CDR1 and CDR2: MNHNY and SVGAGI (reference sequence). The CDR3 consists of 17 residues. In nucleotides, the CDR3 is TGTGCCAGCAGTTACTCGGGGGGTCCCATAGGGTCCTACGAGCAGTACTTC. Protein product: CASSYSGGPIGSYEQYF.

This clonotype has at least ten counts. The chain combines TRBV30 with TRBJ2-3, with 7 bases fitting TRBD2. This CDR3 contains 13 residues. From germline, CDR1 is GTSNPN and CDR2 SVGIG (reference sequence). V was clipped by 2 bases and J by 4 bases; unmatched bases: 3. DNA of the CDR3: TGTGCCTGGAGTAAACGGGAGGCAGATACGCAGTATTTT. Amino acid sequence: CAWSKREADTQYF.

The chain is built from TRBV6-6 and TRBJ1-6; D is unresolved. The germline gives CDR1 MNHNY, CDR2 SVGAGI (reference sequence). The CDR3 runs to 15 residues. The germline V and J ends were trimmed by 6 bases and 7 bases, with 16 bases remaining between them. CDR3 amino acids: CASRPANSANSPLHF. CDR3 coding DNA: TGTGCCAGCAGGCCCGCGAATTCTGCAAATTCACCCCTCCACTTT.

This clonotype was counted a few times. The chain is built from TRBV3-1 and TRBJ2-3; D unresolved. This CDR3 region has 13 residues. The ends were cut back, 3 bases at V and 2 bases at J, with 6 bases in the middle. Per the germline V gene, CDR1 is LGHDT and CDR2 is YNNKEL (reference sequence). CDR3 sequence: CASSHSYTDTQYF. In DNA, the CDR3 is TGTGCCAGCAGCCACTCGTACACAGATACGCAGTATTTT.

This clonotype occurred many times. V usage is TRBV12-3 or TRBV12-4 and J usage is TRBJ2-1; D is unresolved. Trimming shortened V by 0 bases and J by 5 bases, and 5 bases separated the two germline ends. The CDR3 has 13 amino acids. The CDR3 here is CASSLAPHNEQFF. CDR3 DNA sequence: TGTGCCAGCAGTTTAGCTCCGCACAATGAGCAGTTCTTC.

This clonotype was counted at least ten times. Germline and junction disagree at one end, which may indicate a read error. The chain has TRBV27 and TRBJ2-7; 7 bases are a match to TRBD1. CDR1 and CDR2 from the germline V gene are MNHEY and SMNVEV (reference sequence). CDR3 length equals 16 residues. The CDR3 sequence is CASSLADRTGSSEQYF. In nucleotides, the CDR3 is TGTGCCAGCAGTTTAGCGGACAGGACAGGCTCCTCCGAGCAGTACTTC.

This clonotype is termed medium-sized. Written as DNA, the CDR3 is TGTGCCAGCAGCTTAGGGAGACAGGGGAGGGTAGATACGCAGTATTTT. Its translation is CASSLGRQGRVDTQYF. This chain uses TRBV7-2 with TRBJ2-3, with D possibly TRBD1 on 8 matching bases. V was trimmed by 1 base and J by 5 bases, leaving 16 bases between them. The V gene's germline CDR1 is SGHTA and CDR2 FQGNSA. The CDR3 runs to 16 residues.

There are a few counts of this clonotype. This rearrangement joins TRBV25-1 to TRBJ2-2, with TRBD1 identical over 10 bases. Trimming at V came to 4 bases and at J to 5 bases, leaving 7 bases not matched to a gene. Germline V gene lookup returns CDR1 MGHDK and CDR2 SYGVNS. The CDR3 runs 16 residues. The CDR3 sequence is CASSGFDRGPTGELFF. The CDR3 bases are TGTGCCAGCAGTGGGTTCGACAGGGGGCCTACCGGGGAGCTGTTTTTT.

This clonotype ranks as medium-sized. The CDR3 bases are TGTGCCAGCAGCGTAGCAGGGAAGTCCTACGAGCAGTACTTC. This gives the protein CASSVAGKSYEQYF. The V and J genes are TRBV9 and TRBJ2-7, with D tentatively TRBD1 (5 bases). Trimming left V 0 bases short and J 1 base short, with 8 bases between. The germline V gene has CDR1 SGDLS and CDR2 YYNGEE. This CDR3 spans 14 amino acids.

The sample holds a few counts of this clonotype. The V and J genes are TRBV5-1 and TRBJ1-6; the D gene is possibly TRBD1 (6 bases). Trimming stripped 0 bases from V and 8 bases from J, with 15 bases between. There are 16 residues in the CDR3. The germline V gene encodes CDR1 SGHRS and CDR2 YFSETQ. The DNA for the CDR3 is TGCGCCAGCAGCTTGGGCAGGGGTCGGTCCTATTCACCCCTCCACTTT. Protein sequence: CASSLGRGRSYSPLHF.

This clonotype was recorded at least ten times. DNA of the CDR3: TGTGCCAGCAGCTTAATATTAGGGGGTGGCTACACCTTC. Encoded protein: CASSLILGGGYTF. V usage is TRBV7-2 and J usage is TRBJ1-2, with TRBD1 as a possible D gene (6 bases). Germline-derived CDR1 and CDR2 are SGHTA and FQGNSA. This CDR3 is built from 13 residues. The ends were cut back, 2 bases at V and 7 bases at J, with 11 bases in the middle.

This clonotype is labeled medium-sized. V gene TRBV6-6 combines with J gene TRBJ2-7; possibly TRBD1 or TRBD2 for D (5 bases each). Trimming removed 8 bases from V and 4 bases from J, with 18 bases in between. This CDR3 comprises 14 residues. CDR1 MNHNY and CDR2 SVGAGI come from the germline V gene (reference sequence). CDR3: CASEEGFSLYEQYF. CDR3 bases: TGTGCCAGCGAAGAGGGGTTCTCCCTTTACGAGCAGTACTTC.

This clonotype occurred a few times. A much larger clone lies one base from this, so it may be a read error. The chain recombines TRBV20-1 with TRBJ2-5, with D unresolved. CDR3 length: 11 amino acids. V lost 3 bases to trimming and J lost 1 base, with 3 bases between them. Germline V lookup: CDR1 DFQATT, CDR2 SNEGSKA (reference sequence). CDR3 bases: TGCAGTGCTAGTGGCCAAGAGACCCAGTACTTC. Its translation: CSASGQETQYF.

This clonotype was found many times. The chain uses TRBV20-1 and TRBJ2-7; the match to TRBD2 covers 7 bases. V lost 3 bases to trimming and J lost 4 bases; unmatched junction nucleotides: 9. Germline V gene sequence: CDR1 DFQATT, CDR2 SNEGSKA (reference sequence). The CDR3 length is 14 residues. The CDR3 DNA reads as TGCAGTGCTAGTAAAAGCGGGGAGGGATACGAGCAGTACTTC. Residues: CSASKSGEGYEQYF.

The CDR3 bases are TGTGCCAGCAGTTTATGGACACCAGCGGATTCACCCCTCCACTTT. This translates into CASSLWTPADSPLHF. The V gene is TRBV27, the J gene TRBJ1-6; D might be TRBD1 (5 bases). The germline V and J ends were trimmed by 1 base and 8 bases, with 12 bases remaining between them. The CDR3 is made up of 15 amino acids. Germline CDR1 is MNHEY and CDR2 is SMNVEV (reference sequence).

J is TRBJ2-7 and V is TRBV3-1, with D possibly being TRBD2 (6 bases). Trimming took off 0 bases at V and 6 bases at J, with 12 bases between the two ends. CDR3 size: 14 residues. Looked up from germline, CDR1 is LGHDT and CDR2 is YNNKEL (reference sequence). The chain's CDR3 is CASSQDPGTLEQYF. CDR3 sequence (DNA): TGTGCCAGCAGCCAAGACCCCGGGACTCTCGAGCAGTACTTC.

The CDR3 spells CASSQDGRTLYNEQFF. The CDR3 region has the DNA TGCGCCAGCAGCCAAGATGGCCGGACTTTGTACAATGAGCAGTTCTTC. This rearrangement joins TRBV4-1 to TRBJ2-1; weak D call: TRBD2 (5 bases). The CDR3 contains 16 residues. Trimming shortened V by 0 bases and J by 4 bases, and 13 bases separated the two germline ends. CDR1 is MGHRA and CDR2 is YSYEKL in the germline V gene.

By sample share, this clonotype is medium-sized (0.01 to 0.1%). The rearrangement joins TRBV7-2 to TRBJ2-6; D remains ambiguous. Germline V lookup: CDR1 SGHTA, CDR2 FQGNSA. Trimming removed 1 base at V and 2 bases at J, with 3 bases between. The CDR3 extends over 14 amino acids. CDR3 coding DNA: TGTGCCAGCAGCTTAGGGACTGGGGCCAACGTCCTGACTTTC. Encoded protein: CASSLGTGANVLTF.

This clonotype was seen ten or more times. The gene calls are TRBV14 and TRBJ1-2; D remains unclear. V dropped 0 bases and J dropped 7 bases, with 24 bases sitting between them. Germline-derived CDR1 and CDR2 are SGHDN and FVKESK. This CDR3 region has 18 residues. The CDR3 DNA reads as TGTGCCAGCAGCCAAGATAGCCCCCACTATGGACGCAGAGGTGGCTACACCTTC. The encoded protein is CASSQDSPHYGRRGGYTF.